The T cell receptor (beta chain) under discussion was sequenced for a study of beta chain features in type 1 diabetes. Since all of the isolated RNA was reverse transcribed, expressed TCRB transcripts were what got sequenced. Here immunoSEQ multiplex PCR was the method, and the copy in TCRdb shows in-frame clones only, minus some. The sample records 350,000 to 450,000 clones, approximately 14% being singletons. Sorted CD4+ subsets: naive, central memory, regulatory, stem cell-like memory (CD45RO/CCR7/CD25/CD127/CD95/CD27 panel). The study, taken as a whole, reports: Naive, central memory and regulatory TCRB repertoires appeared more similar among patients than healthy donors. A potential PCR bias toward shorter templates would be equal in patient and control samples.

Trimming cost V 9 bases and J 2 bases, with 9 bases left between them. CDR1 ENHRY and CDR2 SYGVKD come from the germline V gene. This CDR3 has 12 residues. Concerning this clone: Its specificity is unknown.

The gene calls are TRBV10-3 and TRBJ2-3; D possibly matches TRBD1 or TRBD2 (5 bases each). Sequences were obtained from naive CD4+ T cells from blood. This clonotype was sampled from a young man in good health. CDR3 coding DNA: TGTGCCATTGGGACCCTCACAGATACGCAGTATTTT. The encoded protein is CAIGTLTDTQYF.